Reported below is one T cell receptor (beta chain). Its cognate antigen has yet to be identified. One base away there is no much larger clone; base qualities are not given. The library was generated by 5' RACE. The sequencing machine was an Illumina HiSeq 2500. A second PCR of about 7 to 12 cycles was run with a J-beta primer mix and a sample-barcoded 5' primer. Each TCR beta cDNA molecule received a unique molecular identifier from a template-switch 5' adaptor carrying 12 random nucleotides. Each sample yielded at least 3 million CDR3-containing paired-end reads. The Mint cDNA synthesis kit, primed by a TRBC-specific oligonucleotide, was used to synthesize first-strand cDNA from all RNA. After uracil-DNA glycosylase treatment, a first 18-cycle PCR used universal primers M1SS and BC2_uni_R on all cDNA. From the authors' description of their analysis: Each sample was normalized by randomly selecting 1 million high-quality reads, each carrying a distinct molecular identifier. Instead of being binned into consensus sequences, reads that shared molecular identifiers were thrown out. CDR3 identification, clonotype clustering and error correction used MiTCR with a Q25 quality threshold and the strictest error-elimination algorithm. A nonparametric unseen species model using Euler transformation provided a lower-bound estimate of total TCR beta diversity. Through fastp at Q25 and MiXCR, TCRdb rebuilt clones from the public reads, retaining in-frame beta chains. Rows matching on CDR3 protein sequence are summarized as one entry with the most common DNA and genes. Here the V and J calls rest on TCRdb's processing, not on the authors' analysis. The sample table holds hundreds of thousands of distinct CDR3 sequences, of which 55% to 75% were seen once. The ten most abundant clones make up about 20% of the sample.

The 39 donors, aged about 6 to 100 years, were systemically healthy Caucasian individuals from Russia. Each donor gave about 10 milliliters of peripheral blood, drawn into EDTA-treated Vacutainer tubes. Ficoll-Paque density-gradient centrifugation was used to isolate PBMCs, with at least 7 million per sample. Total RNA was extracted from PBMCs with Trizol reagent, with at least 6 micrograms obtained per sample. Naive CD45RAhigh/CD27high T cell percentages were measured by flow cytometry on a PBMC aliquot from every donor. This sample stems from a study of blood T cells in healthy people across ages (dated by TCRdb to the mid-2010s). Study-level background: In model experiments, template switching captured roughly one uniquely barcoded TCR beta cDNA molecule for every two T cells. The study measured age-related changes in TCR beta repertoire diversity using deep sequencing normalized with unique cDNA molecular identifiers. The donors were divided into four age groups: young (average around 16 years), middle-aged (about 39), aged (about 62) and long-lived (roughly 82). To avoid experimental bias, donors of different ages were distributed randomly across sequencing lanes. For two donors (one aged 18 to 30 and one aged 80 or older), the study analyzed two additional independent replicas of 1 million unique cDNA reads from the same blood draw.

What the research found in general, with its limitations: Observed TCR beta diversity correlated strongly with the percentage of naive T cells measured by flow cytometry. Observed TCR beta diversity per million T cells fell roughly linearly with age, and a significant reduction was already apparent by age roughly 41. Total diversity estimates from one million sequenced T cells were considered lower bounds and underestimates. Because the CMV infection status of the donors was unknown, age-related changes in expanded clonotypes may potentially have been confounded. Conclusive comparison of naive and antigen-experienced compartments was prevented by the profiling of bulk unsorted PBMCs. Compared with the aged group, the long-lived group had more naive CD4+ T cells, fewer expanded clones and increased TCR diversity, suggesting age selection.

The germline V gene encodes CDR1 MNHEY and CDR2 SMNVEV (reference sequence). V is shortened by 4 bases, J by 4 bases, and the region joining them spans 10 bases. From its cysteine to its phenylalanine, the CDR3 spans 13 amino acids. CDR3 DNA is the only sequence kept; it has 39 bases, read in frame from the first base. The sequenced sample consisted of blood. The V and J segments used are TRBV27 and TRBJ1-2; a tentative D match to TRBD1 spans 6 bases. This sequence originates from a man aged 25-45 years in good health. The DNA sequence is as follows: TGTGCCAGCAGTTCCGGGACACCCTATGGCTACACCTTC. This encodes CASSSGTPYGYTF.